The clone carrying this TCR beta chain was observed at least ten times. Its target is unknown. Amplified material comprised TCR beta CDR3 regions derived from RNA transcripts. First-round RT-PCR with HTBI primers preceded a second-round multiplex PCR. TCRdb processed the multiplex PCR reads anew with MiXCR; each CDR3 protein has one entry. This table holds almost 400,000 distinct CDR3 sequences, approximately 20% found once. This CDR3 comprises 14 residues. Germline V gene sequence: CDR1 DFQATT, CDR2 SNEGSKA (reference sequence). The V end lost 5 bases, the J end lost 1 base, and 14 bases lay between the germline ends. This specimen belongs to a study of Graves' ophthalmopathy and Graves' hyperthyroidism. Whole-study findings and limits: The majority of expanded thyroid clonotypes above 0.001 frequency also occurred in blood.

The TCR originated in a young woman with Graves' ophthalmopathy. The chain has TRBV20-1 and TRBJ2-5; D not resolved. Sample: peripheral blood. The CDR3 DNA reads as TGCAGTGCTCCACGGCCGGCCAGCCAAGAGACCCAGTACTTC. This sequence encodes CSAPRPASQETQYF.